The sample holds a few counts of the clone carrying this TCR beta chain. The antigen remains undetermined. This sample is drawn from a study of OX40 agonist ivuxolimab in advanced cancers. Looking at the study overall: Age averaged around 60 years (range about 20 to 80), and 82.7% were male.

Study-wide results and caveats: CD8+ T cells (on average) carried more expanded clones than CD4+ T cells. At 0.1 to 3.0 mg/kg and by week 6, clonal expansion occurred in CD4+ and CD8+ blood T cells. Clonal expansion among partial responders at 0.1-3.0 mg/kg ranked near the lowest.

Some clones are missing from TCRdb's copy, which holds only in-frame ones; the method was immunoSEQ multiplex PCR. The sample lists about 100,000 clones, about nine tenths seen once, with about 0.29% in the top ten. Germline V CDR1 and CDR2: SGHAT, FQNNGV. V shed 2 bases, J shed 4 bases, and the junction held 3 bases outside the gene matches. The CDR3 has 15 amino acids. This TCR was sampled from an adult with an advanced solid tumor such as melanoma, head and neck, liver or kidney cancer. V and J are TRBV11-2 and TRBJ2-1, with 9 bases matching TRBD2. The source was CD4+ or CD8+ T cells sorted from blood, collected in a trial of the OX40 agonist ivuxolimab. The CDR3 loop reads CASSLLAGRYNEQFF. In nucleotides, the CDR3 is TGTGCCAGCAGCTTACTAGCGGGAAGGTACAATGAGCAGTTCTTC.